This T cell receptor (beta chain) was found in a study of CD8 T cells in ankylosing spondylitis. Whole-study results and caveats: Disease-linked clones had a CD8+ phenotype and relatively low frequency in peripheral blood.

TCRdb processed the 5' RACE reads anew with MiXCR; each CDR3 protein has one entry. The sample shows some 270,000 distinct CDR3 sequences, about 30% of them seen only once. Germline V gene sequence: CDR1 MNHEY, CDR2 SVGAGI. V was cut by 2 bases and J by 5 bases, with 9 bases left in between. The CDR3 sequence is 14 residues long. With regard to this clonotype: Its antigen remains unknown.

Sequencing was performed on blood, either unsorted or a sorted T cell fraction (not recorded which). The clonotype was recovered from a male donor with ankylosing spondylitis or in good health (not recorded which). This rearrangement joins TRBV6-5 to TRBJ2-2; TRBD1 might be the D (6 bases). CDR3 loop: CASSYVRGTGELFF. CDR3 DNA sequence: TGTGCCAGCAGTTACGTTAGGGGGACCGGGGAGCTGTTTTTT.